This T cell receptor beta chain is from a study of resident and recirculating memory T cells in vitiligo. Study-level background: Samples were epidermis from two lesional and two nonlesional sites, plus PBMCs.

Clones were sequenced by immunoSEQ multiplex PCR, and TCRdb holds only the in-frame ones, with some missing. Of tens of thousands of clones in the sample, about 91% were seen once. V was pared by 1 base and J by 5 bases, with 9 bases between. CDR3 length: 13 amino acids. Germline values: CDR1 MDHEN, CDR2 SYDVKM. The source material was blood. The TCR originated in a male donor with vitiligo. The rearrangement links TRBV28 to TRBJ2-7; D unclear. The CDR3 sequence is CASSLSLVDEQYF. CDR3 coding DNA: TGTGCCAGCAGTTTATCTTTAGTCGACGAGCAGTACTTC.